The 30 T cell receptor beta chains below come from one sample, sequenced in a study of CD8 T cells in ankylosing spondylitis. Study results and caveats: A motif in TCR beta, a set of seven to nine highly homologous variants, appeared characteristic of ankylosing spondylitis blood.

These receptors have no identified antigens. MiXCR, applied by TCRdb to the 5' RACE reads, yields one record per CDR3 protein. Among hundreds of thousands of distinct CDR3 sequences, over 9.5% were seen once, and the ten largest hold 0.51%. Sequenced: blood, either unsorted or a sorted T cell fraction (not recorded which). The receptor set was obtained from a male donor with ankylosing spondylitis.

This clonotype was seen only a few times. The V gene is TRBV20-1, the J gene TRBJ2-1, with D unclear. This CDR3 contains 14 residues. Germline V gives CDR1 DFQATT, CDR2 SNEGSKA (reference sequence). Trimming pared 3 bases from V and 0 bases from J, leaving 9 bases between. CDR3 bases: TGCAGTGCTAGCTCCACGAGCTCCTACAATGAGCAGTTCTTC. It codes for CSASSTSSYNEQFF.

The V call is TRBV10-3, the J call TRBJ1-1; 10 positions agree with TRBD1. From germline, CDR1 is ENHRY and CDR2 SYGVKD. The V segment lost 5 bases and the J segment 1 base; nucleotides outside the gene matches: 7. The CDR3 is 16 residues long. In DNA, the CDR3 is TGTGCCATCAGTCGGGACAGGGGCCTTAGGAACACTGAAGCTTTCTTT. It is translated as CAISRDRGLRNTEAFF.

This clonotype was seen only a few times. The chain carries TRBV3-1 and TRBJ2-1, with unresolved D. CDR1 is LGHDT, CDR2 YNNKEL, per germline (reference sequence). V was shortened by 2 bases and J by 3 bases, with 8 bases between the two germline ends. The CDR3 runs 14 residues. CDR3 in DNA: TGTGCCAGCAGCCAATTTTCCGGCTACAATGAGCAGTTCTTC. Translating it yields CASSQFSGYNEQFF.

CDR3 residues: CASSLDQHRGNTGELFF. Written as DNA, the CDR3 is TGTGCCAGCAGCTTAGATCAGCATCGTGGGAACACCGGGGAGCTGTTTTTT. The chain links TRBV11-2 to TRBJ2-2; no clear D gene. Trimming cost V 0 bases and J 1 base, with 12 bases left between them. This CDR3 region has 17 residues. CDR1 and CDR2 from the germline V gene are SGHAT and FQNNGV.

Only a few counts were recorded for this clonotype. V is TRBV24-1 and J is TRBJ2-1, with 9 bases that match TRBD1. The junction had 11 bases not matched to a gene; V was cut back by 7 bases and J by 8 bases. Germline lookup yields CDR1 KGHDR and CDR2 SFDVKD. The CDR3 extends over 15 amino acids. CDR3 amino acids: CATSATQGAGDEQFF. The CDR3 DNA sequence: TGTGCCACCAGCGCGACACAGGGGGCTGGGGATGAGCAGTTCTTC.

This clonotype came up a few times. The CDR3 sequence is CASILGRETQYF. The CDR3 DNA reads TGTGCCAGCATTTTAGGGCGGGAGACCCAGTACTTC. The chain combines TRBV2 with TRBJ2-5; D unclear. The V end was cut by 7 bases, the J end by 5 bases, with 11 bases between. CDR1 SNHLY and CDR2 FYNNEI come from the germline V gene. The CDR3 sequence is 12 residues long. Based on the CDR3 plus reference TRBV2 and TRBJ2-5, the full variable domain is EPEVTQTPSHQVTQMGQEVILRCVPISNHLYFYWYRQILGQKVEFLVSFYNNEISEKSEIFDDQFSVERPDGSNFTLKIRSTKLEDSAMYFCASILGRETQYFGPGTRLLVL.

This clonotype was counted a few times. V is TRBV20-1 and J is TRBJ2-1; TRBD2 matches 14 bases. After removal of 8 bases from V and 8 bases from J, the junction contained 14 bases not matched to a gene. This CDR3 spans 16 amino acids. Germline V gene lookup returns CDR1 DFQATT and CDR2 SNEGSKA (reference sequence). CDR3 residues: CSSGAWGTSGSDEQFF. The DNA of the CDR3 is TGCAGTTCTGGGGCGTGGGGGACTAGCGGGAGTGATGAGCAGTTCTTC.

This clonotype was detected ten times or more. The chain joins TRBV20-1 to TRBJ2-1; unclear D gene. Trimming shortened V by 1 base and J by 5 bases, and 6 bases separated the two germline ends. This CDR3 contains 12 residues. Germline V gene data show CDR1 as DFQATT and CDR2 as SNEGSKA (reference sequence). The CDR3: CSARATHNEQFF. Here the CDR3 DNA reads TGCAGTGCTAGAGCGACACACAATGAGCAGTTCTTC.

V and J are TRBV20-1 and TRBJ2-6; possibly TRBD2 for D (6 bases). This CDR3 is 15 amino acids long. The germline V and J ends were trimmed by 0 bases and 3 bases, with 9 bases remaining between them. The germline V gene encodes CDR1 DFQATT and CDR2 SNEGSKA (reference sequence). The CDR3 spells CSARDGGSGANVLTF. CDR3 coding DNA: TGCAGTGCTAGAGACGGGGGAAGTGGGGCCAACGTCCTGACTTTC.

This sequence joins TRBV11-1 and TRBJ2-3; a possible D gene is TRBD1 (5 bases). Trimming took 1 base from V and 8 from J, leaving 13 bases between them. This CDR3 is built from 14 residues. Germline values: CDR1 SGHAT, CDR2 FQDESV (reference sequence). The CDR3 region has the DNA TGTGCCAGCAGCTTAGTTGCTGGGCAGGGTACGCAGTATTTT. This sequence encodes CASSLVAGQGTQYF.

This clonotype was recorded at least ten times. The V and J genes are TRBV29-1 and TRBJ2-3, with D possibly matching TRBD1 (5 bases). This CDR3 region has 15 residues. V lost 6 bases and J 4 bases, leaving 20 bases between the germline ends. Germline V gene sequence: CDR1 SQVTM, CDR2 ANQGSEA. DNA for the CDR3: TGCAGCGTCGCTGGTCACAGGAGTTTCGCAGATACGCAGTATTTT. Amino acid sequence: CSVAGHRSFADTQYF.

This clonotype was observed a handful of times. Here the CDR3 reads CASSSTDPLGQETQYF. The CDR3 DNA reads TGCGCCAGCAGCTCGACGGACCCCCTTGGCCAAGAGACCCAGTACTTC. The chain carries TRBV5-1 and TRBJ2-5, with D hard to call. The V and J ends lost 3 bases and 1 base respectively, with 16 bases between them. This CDR3 region has 16 residues. Germline lookup yields CDR1 SGHRS and CDR2 YFSETQ.

This clonotype was found a few times. The genes are TRBV18 and TRBJ1-1; 9 positions agree with TRBD1. This CDR3 comprises 17 residues. Germline V lookup: CDR1 KGHSH, CDR2 LQKENI. With 1 base clipped from V and 4 bases from J, the junction kept 10 bases outside the gene matches. The CDR3: CASSPLSGTGLTTEAFF. The CDR3 nucleotides read TGTGCCAGCTCACCACTTTCTGGGACAGGGCTTACCACTGAAGCTTTCTTT.

J is TRBJ2-7 and V is TRBV27; 7 positions match TRBD1. Germline trimming cut 1 base from V and 6 bases from J; bases unmatched to any gene: 3. This CDR3 is built from 13 residues. Germline values: CDR1 MNHEY, CDR2 SMNVEV (reference sequence). The CDR3 protein is CASSLFPGGEQYF. CDR3 sequence (DNA): TGTGCCAGCAGTTTATTCCCAGGGGGCGAGCAGTACTTC.

CDR3 sequence reads: CASSFFVSYNEQFF. CDR3 in DNA: TGTGCCAGCAGCTTTTTCGTCTCCTACAATGAGCAGTTCTTC. V is TRBV7-2 and J is TRBJ2-1; D gene ambiguous. The CDR3 length is 14 residues. V was clipped by 3 bases and J by 0 bases, with 6 bases between them. Germline V gene sequence: CDR1 SGHTA, CDR2 FQGNSA.

This clonotype was detected a few times. The rearrangement uses TRBV7-2 and TRBJ1-5, with D hard to call. CDR1 is SGHTA and CDR2 is FQGNSA in the germline V gene. The CDR3 is made up of 13 amino acids. The V gene lost 2 bases and the J gene lost 7 bases, with 9 bases spanning the gap. The CDR3 reads CASSLKPWQPQHF. The CDR3 DNA is TGTGCCAGCAGCTTAAAACCCTGGCAGCCCCAGCATTTT.

The rearrangement links TRBV5-1 to TRBJ2-7, with a possible D match to TRBD1 (5 bases). The CDR3 is 15 residues long. Trimming pared 0 bases from V and 3 bases from J, leaving 13 bases between. Germline V lookup: CDR1 SGHRS, CDR2 YFSETQ. Here the CDR3 reads CASSLEAGLYYEQYF. CDR3 sequence (DNA): TGCGCCAGCAGCTTGGAAGCAGGGCTATACTACGAGCAGTACTTC.

In its sample, this clonotype was seen a few times. The genes are TRBV5-1 and TRBJ2-5, with D perhaps TRBD1 (7 bases). The CDR3 length is 16 residues. With 4 bases removed from V and 1 base from J, the gap between germline ends came to 17 bases. Germline V gene lookup returns CDR1 SGHRS and CDR2 YFSETQ. CDR3 in DNA: TGCGCCAGCAGCAGCAGGGGGGTCGGAGGCCAAGAGACCCAGTACTTC. Encoded protein: CASSSRGVGGQETQYF.

This clonotype was seen a handful of times. The CDR3, as DNA: TGCGCCAGCAGCTTGGGGGACAGATCTTGGGGGGATGAGCAGTTCTTC. The encoded protein is CASSLGDRSWGDEQFF. The chain is built from TRBV5-1 and TRBJ2-1, with a possible D match to TRBD1 (7 bases). The CDR3 contains 16 residues. CDR1 SGHRS and CDR2 YFSETQ come from the germline V gene. Trimming removed 0 bases at V and 8 bases at J, with 18 bases between. Looking up the rest from reference TRBV5-1 and TRBJ2-1 gives the full variable domain: KAGVTQTPRYLIKTRGQQVTLSCSPISGHRSVSWYQQTPGQGLQFLFEYFSETQRNKGNFPGRFSGRQFSNSRSEMNVSTLELGDSALYLCASSLGDRSWGDEQFFGPGTRLTVL.

The chain couples TRBV7-2 to TRBJ2-5; D gene unclear. The CDR3 extends over 14 amino acids. V shed 6 bases and J shed 5 bases, with 16 bases lying between them. Germline loops: CDR1 SGHTA, CDR2 FQGNSA. The CDR3 DNA follows: TGTGCCAGCAGTCCCATGGGGTGGGCTGAGACCCAGTACTTC. It yields the protein CASSPMGWAETQYF.

This clonotype occurred a few times. Mismatch with germline at one junction end may stem from a read error. The J gene is TRBJ1-2, the V gene TRBV15; D uncertain. Germline V gene data show CDR1 as LNHNV and CDR2 as YYDKDF (reference sequence). This CDR3 has 14 amino acids. DNA for the CDR3: TGTGCCACCAGCAGAACTAATTACCCAAGTACGAACGTCTTC. This translates into CATSRTNYPSTNVF.

In nucleotides, the CDR3 is TGCAGTGCTAGTCCCAGGGTTAGCAATCAGCCCCAGCATTTT. Protein sequence: CSASPRVSNQPQHF. The rearrangement joins TRBV20-1 to TRBJ1-5; TRBD1 might be the D (5 bases). The CDR3 loop spans 14 amino acids. Trimming left V 3 bases short and J 0 bases short, with 9 bases between. CDR1 DFQATT and CDR2 SNEGSKA come from the germline V gene (reference sequence).

V gene TRBV6-5 combines with J gene TRBJ1-4, with D unresolved. The CDR3 runs to 12 residues. CDR1 and CDR2 from the germline V gene are MNHEY and SVGAGI. Trimming stripped 7 bases from V and 0 bases from J, with 3 bases between. CDR3 DNA: TGTGCCAGCAAAGCAACTAATGAAAAACTGTTTTTT. This encodes CASKATNEKLFF.

This clonotype has ten or more counts. The rearrangement links TRBV6-2 or TRBV6-3 to TRBJ2-1; D may be TRBD2 (7 bases). V dropped 2 bases and J dropped 4 bases, with 12 bases sitting between them. From germline, CDR1 is MNHEY and CDR2 SVGEGT. The CDR3 loop spans 15 amino acids. CDR3 nucleotides: TGTGCCAGCAGTTACCGTAGGGGGGGTTACAATGAGCAGTTCTTC. It is translated as CASSYRRGGYNEQFF.

This clonotype was seen only a few times. V and J are TRBV9 and TRBJ2-3; D perhaps matches TRBD1 (6 bases). The CDR3 totals 14 residues. Germline CDR1 reads SGDLS; CDR2 reads YYNGEE. V was clipped by 2 bases and J by 6 bases, with 13 bases between them. CDR3 in DNA: TGTGCCAGCAGCGTCTCAGGGGCAGGGGATACGCAGTATTTT. This translates into CASSVSGAGDTQYF.

This chain joins TRBV29-1 and TRBJ2-3; the D gene is possibly TRBD2 (6 bases). Germline V gives CDR1 SQVTM, CDR2 ANQGSEA. There are 14 residues in the CDR3. With 6 bases removed from V and 5 bases from J, the gap between germline ends came to 18 bases. CDR3 amino acids: CSVGAPSEGDTQYF. The CDR3 bases are TGCAGCGTGGGAGCCCCCTCGGAGGGAGATACGCAGTATTTT.

The chain combines TRBV20-1 with TRBJ2-7; perhaps D is TRBD1 or TRBD2 (6 bases each). Trimming took 0 bases from V and 3 from J, leaving 21 bases between them. Per germline, CDR1 DFQATT and CDR2 SNEGSKA (reference sequence). The CDR3 loop spans 17 amino acids. The CDR3, as DNA: TGCAGTGCTAGAGATTGGAGGTACGGGGGCCGAGACTACGAGCAGTACTTC. This sequence encodes CSARDWRYGGRDYEQYF.

This sequence joins TRBV20-1 and TRBJ1-5; D is undetermined. V was cut by 1 base and J by 3 bases, with 10 bases left in between. The CDR3 has 14 amino acids. Germline CDR1 is DFQATT and CDR2 is SNEGSKA (reference sequence). The CDR3 DNA reads as TGCAGTGCTAGAGCCCACGGGAACAATCAGCCCCAGCATTTT. It specifies CSARAHGNNQPQHF.

In this sample, this clonotype turned up a few times. The chain recombines TRBV7-2 with TRBJ2-3; tentatively, D is TRBD2 (6 bases). Germline V CDR1 and CDR2: SGHTA, FQGNSA. This CDR3 comprises 15 residues. V lost 5 bases, J lost 6 bases, and 18 bases lay in between. CDR3: CASSLDSGRPDTQYF. The CDR3 nucleotides read TGTGCCAGCAGCCTCGACTCGGGGAGGCCGGATACGCAGTATTTT.

This clonotype occurred a few times. The J gene is TRBJ2-5, the V gene TRBV23-1; no definite D call. TRBV23-1 is placed among ORFs of uncertain function. This CDR3 region has 15 residues. The germline V and J ends were trimmed by 3 bases and 4 bases, with 15 bases remaining between them. The CDR3 region is CASSHVDGRVETQYF. The CDR3 DNA reads TGCGCCAGCAGTCATGTGGACGGGCGTGTAGAGACCCAGTACTTC.